The rows below give T cell receptor beta chains drawn from one sample of a study of T cell changes during pregnancy in multiple sclerosis. Profiling relied on immunoSEQ multiplex PCR, and the TCRdb table lists in-frame clones only, not all of them. The sample holds roughly 56,000 clones, 88% seen once. The specimen comprised peripheral blood, sampled in the first trimester of pregnancy. These receptors all come from a female donor with multiple sclerosis, enrolled in a pregnancy study. CDR3s include the opening cysteine and the closing phenylalanine or tryptophan.

j_call,v_call,cdr3_aa
TRBJ2-7,TRBV6-4,CASSEGLAGSYEQYF
TRBJ2-7,TRBV19,CASSIGVGTGTYEQYF
TRBJ1-1,TRBV6-1,CASSEKEVTEAFF
TRBJ1-5,TRBV7-8,CASSLTTVHSNQPQHF
TRBJ1-2,TRBV18,CASSLLERQGDGGYTF
TRBJ2-5,TRBV7-9,CASSSRLVLGRETQYF
TRBJ2-4,TRBV28,CASSLKLQGRGAKNIQYF
TRBJ1-2,TRBV28,CASATGGPLNYGYTF
TRBJ2-3,TRBV28,CATYVPDTQYF
TRBJ2-3,TRBV21-1,CASSKGVTGGSTDTQYF
TRBJ1-4,TRBV5-1,CASSMEGRNEKLFF
TRBJ1-5,TRBV9,CASSRTGYSNQPQHF
TRBJ1-1,TRBV28,CASRTIRGANTEAFF
TRBJ2-7,TRBV30,CAWSVMGLAVYEQYF
TRBJ2-3,TRBV5-1,CASSRADRGNTDTQYF
TRBJ1-3,TRBV18,CASSPATGGRGITIYF
TRBJ2-1,TRBV18,CASSPRDRGRHEQFF
TRBJ2-1,TRBV9,CASSVRDFVNEQFF
TRBJ1-1,TRBV6-6,CASSYWTGPMDAEAFF
TRBJ2-1,TRBV7-9,CASSLTLAADEQFF
TRBJ2-2,TRBV27,CASSLYAPPGTGELFF
TRBJ1-5,TRBV28,CASRGVSQPQHF
TRBJ2-2,TRBV9,CASSVGSGTGGLIGELFF
TRBJ2-6,TRBV5-1,CASSFGTGGPSGANVLTF
TRBJ2-2,TRBV6-5,CASSNQGARAGELFF
TRBJ1-1,TRBV19,CASSTRVTEAFF
TRBJ2-7,TRBV2,CASRGLYEQYF